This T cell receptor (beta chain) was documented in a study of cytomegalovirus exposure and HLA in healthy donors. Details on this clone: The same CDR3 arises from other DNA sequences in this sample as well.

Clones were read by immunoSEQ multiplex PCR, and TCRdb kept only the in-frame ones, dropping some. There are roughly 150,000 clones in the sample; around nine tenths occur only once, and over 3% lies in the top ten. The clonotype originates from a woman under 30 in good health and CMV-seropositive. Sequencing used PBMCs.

CDR3 residues: CASSLAGETQYF. In DNA, the CDR3 is TGCGCCAGCAGTCTAGCTGGAGAGACCCAGTACTTC. V is TRBV5-1 and J is TRBJ2-5, with D possibly being TRBD2 (5 bases). The CDR3 extends over 12 amino acids. With 5 bases removed from V and 4 bases from J, the gap between germline ends came to 9 bases. Germline values: CDR1 SGHRS, CDR2 YFSETQ.